The next 26 T cell receptor beta chains were all read from a single sample in a study of breast tumors, draining lymph nodes, adjacent tissues. Via MiXCR, TCRdb re-called the multiplex PCR reads, giving one row per CDR3 protein. The data show some 100,000 distinct CDR3 sequences, 21% seen once. Samples came from axillary lymph nodes draining the breast cancer. Material for sequencing was axillary lymph node tissue. These receptors were collected from a female donor with breast cancer. Some clones in this sample may be carry-over from other donors' samples.

This clonotype was recorded many times. The chain joins TRBV5-5 to TRBJ1-5; D is possibly TRBD1 (5 bases). This CDR3 is built from 12 residues. V was cut by 4 bases and J by 8 bases, with 10 bases left in between. From germline, CDR1 is SGHKS and CDR2 YYEKEE (reference sequence). As DNA, the CDR3 is TGTGCCAGCAGCGGTGAGGGGAAGCCCCAGCATTTT. Translation: CASSGEGKPQHF.

This clonotype was counted many times. This rearrangement joins TRBV29-1 to TRBJ2-7; no clear D. Germline CDR1 SQVTM, CDR2 ANQGSEA. CDR3 length equals 11 residues. V lost 2 bases and J 3 bases, leaving 5 bases between the germline ends. The DNA for the CDR3 is TGCAGCGTTGAATGGGACTACGAGCAGTACTTC. Translated, it gives CSVEWDYEQYF.

This clonotype showed up many times. J is TRBJ2-5 and V is TRBV11-2; 9 positions match TRBD1. Germline-derived CDR1 and CDR2 are SGHAT and FQNNGV. The J segment lost 2 bases and the V segment lost 4 bases, leaving 8 bases of the junction unmatched. The CDR3 is 16 amino acids. CDR3 amino acids: CASSSGTGFPQETQYF. The CDR3 DNA is TGTGCCAGCAGCTCCGGGACAGGGTTTCCTCAAGAGACCCAGTACTTC.

This clonotype was counted ten times or more. This chain connects TRBV15 to TRBJ2-5, with 12 bases that match TRBD1. This CDR3 comprises 15 residues. Unmatched junction bases numbered 6, after V lost 5 bases and J lost 5 bases. CDR1 and CDR2 (germline): LNHNV, YYDKDF (reference sequence). CDR3 residues: CATSGGTGGYETQYF. Written as DNA, the CDR3 is TGTGCCACCAGCGGAGGGACAGGGGGCTATGAGACCCAGTACTTC.

There are many counts of this clonotype. This chain uses TRBV20-1 with TRBJ2-3; 8 bases are a match to TRBD1. CDR1 and CDR2 (germline): DFQATT, SNEGSKA (reference sequence). The CDR3 contains 15 residues. V shed 6 bases, J shed 0 bases, and the junction held 8 bases outside the gene matches. The CDR3 coding sequence is TGCAGTGCCGAGGGACAGGCCACTAGCACAGATACGCAGTATTTT. Translating it yields CSAEGQATSTDTQYF.

The table lists this clonotype with many counts. This chain uses TRBV7-8 with TRBJ2-1, with 11 bases fitting TRBD2. The V gene end was trimmed by 2 bases and the J gene end by 4 bases; junction bases not matched to a gene: 7. Germline assignment: CDR1 SGHVS and CDR2 FQNEAQ. This CDR3 is built from 17 residues. The CDR3 sequence is CASSLSGSGRGYNEQFF. The CDR3, as DNA: TGTGCCAGCAGCTTATCCGGTAGCGGGAGGGGTTACAATGAGCAGTTCTTC.

This clonotype was detected many times. This chain uses TRBV7-9 with TRBJ2-1; 9 bases are a match to TRBD2. Germline CDR1 and CDR2: SEHNR and FQNEAQ (reference sequence). CDR3 size: 17 residues. V was pared by 5 bases and J by 0 bases, with 8 bases of the junction left unmatched. The CDR3 here is CASSPRTSASSYNEQFF. The CDR3 nucleotides read TGTGCCAGCAGCCCCAGGACTAGCGCGAGCTCCTACAATGAGCAGTTCTTC.

This sequence joins TRBV28 and TRBJ1-4, with 7 bases lining up with TRBD1. CDR3 length equals 14 residues. The germline V gene encodes CDR1 MDHEN and CDR2 SYDVKM. The junction had 9 bases not matched to a gene; V was cut back by 8 bases and J by 6 bases. The CDR3 DNA reads as TGTGCCAGCGGAACCGGGACAGTCGATGAAAAACTGTTTTTT. Translated, it gives CASGTGTVDEKLFF.

This clonotype was detected many times. This rearrangement joins TRBV11-2 to TRBJ2-7; 10 bases fit TRBD1. V lost 1 base and J lost 3; bases outside the gene matches: 3. CDR1 and CDR2 (germline): SGHAT, FQNNGV. The CDR3 spans 15 residues. The CDR3 protein is CASSLGGTGVYEQYF. For the CDR3, the DNA is TGTGCCAGCAGCTTAGGTGGGACAGGGGTCTACGAGCAGTACTTC.

The J gene is TRBJ2-2, the V gene TRBV12-3 or TRBV12-4; possible D gene TRBD2, 6 bases. The CDR3 is made up of 16 amino acids. V was shortened by 3 bases and J by 4 bases, with 15 bases between the two germline ends. Written as DNA, the CDR3 is TGTGCCAGCAGTTTCGGGGGAAAGAGCCGCACCGGGGAGCTGTTTTTT. This sequence encodes CASSFGGKSRTGELFF.

This clonotype appeared once. CDR3 sequence: CASSYTTGGTEAFF. CDR3 coding DNA: TGTGCCAGCAGTTACACAACAGGCGGCACTGAAGCTTTCTTT. This chain connects TRBV6-5 to TRBJ1-1, with a tentative D call TRBD1 (5 bases). There are 14 residues in the CDR3. Looked up from germline, CDR1 is MNHEY and CDR2 is SVGAGI. Trimming removed 2 bases at V and 4 bases at J, with 11 bases between.

This clonotype was counted at least ten times. The genes are TRBV2 and TRBJ2-2; the D gene is possibly TRBD1 (5 bases). Per the germline V gene, CDR1 is SNHLY and CDR2 is FYNNEI. The V end lost 0 bases, the J end lost 5 bases, and 7 bases lay between the germline ends. CDR3 length: 14 amino acids. DNA of the CDR3: TGTGCCAGCAGTGAAGCTCAGGGAACCGGGGAGCTGTTTTTT. Translation gives CASSEAQGTGELFF.

This clonotype was picked up many times. This rearrangement joins TRBV5-1 to TRBJ1-2; 7 bases are a match to TRBD1. Germline V CDR1 and CDR2: SGHRS, YFSETQ. This CDR3 contains 15 residues. Unmatched junction bases numbered 10, after V lost 4 bases and J lost 4 bases. CDR3 DNA: TGCGCCAGCAGCACCTCCACAGGGGCTCGCTATGGCTACACCTTC. Amino acid sequence: CASSTSTGARYGYTF.

The chain has TRBV20-1 and TRBJ2-1; 8 nucleotides agree with TRBD2. Germline CDR1 DFQATT, CDR2 SNEGSKA (reference sequence). The trim removed 5 bases at V and 7 bases at J, leaving 13 bases unmatched. This CDR3 has 15 amino acids. The CDR3 sequence: CSAESTSGYGNEQFF. The DNA of the CDR3 is TGCAGTGCTGAAAGCACTAGCGGATATGGGAATGAGCAGTTCTTC.

The CDR3 DNA is TGTGCCAGCAGCTCAGGGAGGGGATACACTGAAGCTTTCTTT. Its translation is CASSSGRGYTEAFF. The chain recombines TRBV13 with TRBJ1-1; D perhaps matches TRBD1 (5 bases). The CDR3 has 14 amino acids. Between the trimmed V and J ends, which lost 4 bases and 3 bases, there was a span of 12 bases. The germline gives CDR1 PRHDT, CDR2 FYEKMQ (reference sequence). Full variable domain (missing parts from reference TRBV13 and TRBJ1-1): AAGVIQSPRHLIKEKRETATLKCYPIPRHDTVYWYQQGPGQDPQFLISFYEKMQSDKGSIPDRFSAQQFSDYHSELNMSSLELGDSALYFCASSSGRGYTEAFFGQGTRLTVV.

This clonotype was seen many times. This chain uses TRBV4-1 with TRBJ2-7; possibly TRBD1 for D (5 bases). The germline V gene has CDR1 MGHRA and CDR2 YSYEKL. This CDR3 contains 14 residues. Trimming cost V 6 bases and J 0 bases, with 12 bases left between them. CDR3: CASRQATLSYEQYF. The CDR3 DNA follows: TGCGCCAGCAGACAGGCTACCCTCTCCTACGAGCAGTACTTC.

The chain employs TRBV18 and TRBJ2-1, with a weak D call TRBD2 (5 bases). V lost 4 bases, J lost 10 bases, and 14 bases lay in between. Germline lookup yields CDR1 KGHSH and CDR2 LQKENI. The CDR3 runs 13 residues. Written as DNA, the CDR3 is TGTGCCAGCTCACTACGCGACGGGGAAGAGCAGTTCTTC. Amino acids: CASSLRDGEEQFF.

In the case of this clonotype: A much larger clone lies one base from this, so it may be a read error. The rearrangement links TRBV7-4 to TRBJ1-5, with D possibly TRBD1 on 6 matching bases. The germline V gene has CDR1 SGHVT and CDR2 SQSDAQ. CDR3 length equals 23 residues. V lost 5 bases, J lost 9 bases, and 44 bases lay in between. CDR3 sequence reads: CASSTTGTKGPYERSAGKRPQHF. As DNA, the CDR3 is TGTGCCAGCAGCACCACAGGGACCAAGGGGCCCTACGAAAGATCAGCGGGAAAGAGGCCCCAGCATTTT.

This chain uses TRBV12-3 or TRBV12-4 with TRBJ1-1; 7 bases fit TRBD1. After removal of 5 bases from V and 1 base from J, the junction contained 7 bases not matched to a gene. The CDR3 is 15 amino acids. The CDR3 DNA is TGTGCCAGCAGTAGACAGGGCCCGCCGAACACTGAAGCTTTCTTT. Translation gives CASSRQGPPNTEAFF.

This clonotype was seen ten or more times. This sequence joins TRBV10-3 and TRBJ2-7, with 8 bases lining up with TRBD1. CDR3 size: 14 residues. V lost 6 bases to trimming and J lost 2 bases; unmatched junction nucleotides: 6. Germline V gene data show CDR1 as ENHRY and CDR2 as SYGVKD. Here the CDR3 DNA reads TGTGCCATCAGCTCCAGGGGGCCCCCCTACGAGCAGTACTTC. Translated, it gives CAISSRGPPYEQYF.

The rearrangement joins TRBV9 to TRBJ2-1; D call uncertain. This CDR3 comprises 14 residues. V lost 0 bases, J lost 1 base, and 5 bases lay in between. CDR1 and CDR2 (germline): SGDLS, YYNGEE. As DNA, the CDR3 is TGTGCCAGCAGCGTAGCTAGTTCCTACAATGAGCAGTTCTTC. Residues: CASSVASSYNEQFF.

The gene calls are TRBV7-6 and TRBJ2-1; 12 positions agree with TRBD2. CDR3 length: 15 residues. V gave up 5 bases and J gave up 15 bases; unmatched junction bases: 14. CDR1 and CDR2 (germline): SGHVS, FNYEAQ. The CDR3 sequence is CASSPELAGGSTGFF. CDR3 coding DNA: TGTGCCAGCAGCCCGGAACTAGCGGGAGGTTCCACGGGGTTCTTC.

Remarks on this clonotype: Given a much more abundant clone one base away, this may be a read error. This chain connects TRBV20-1 to TRBJ1-5, with a possible D match to TRBD1 (5 bases). Germline CDR1 DFQATT, CDR2 SNEGSKA (reference sequence). V was pared by 6 bases and J by 2 bases, with 14 bases between. The CDR3 runs to 14 residues. The CDR3 loop reads CSAGGRRRNQPQHF. The CDR3 DNA sequence: TGCAGTGCCGGGGGACGCAGGCGCAATCAGCCCCAGCATTTT.

This clonotype came up a few times. CDR3 sequence: CASSLGQFHHTGELFF. The CDR3 nucleotides read TGTGCCAGCAGCTTGGGACAGTTCCACCACACCGGGGAGCTGTTTTTT. J is TRBJ2-2 and V is TRBV5-6; D is perhaps TRBD1 (5 bases). Trimming took 0 bases from V and 3 from J, leaving 12 bases between them. Looked up from germline, CDR1 is SGHDT and CDR2 is YYEEEE. This CDR3 has 16 amino acids.

This clonotype was picked up many times. The chain links TRBV10-2 to TRBJ1-2, with D possibly being TRBD1 (5 bases). The CDR3 contains 15 residues. Trimming left V 6 bases short and J 4 bases short, with 18 bases between. The germline V gene has CDR1 WSHSY and CDR2 SAAADI. The CDR3 DNA sequence: TGCGCCAGCAGGGACACCGGGAGATCTCCCTATGGCTACACCTTC. Translating it yields CASRDTGRSPYGYTF.

V usage is TRBV28 and J usage is TRBJ2-5; possibly TRBD2 for D (6 bases). This CDR3 spans 15 amino acids. Germline-derived CDR1 and CDR2 are MDHEN and SYDVKM. V was shortened by 4 bases and J by 5 bases, with 17 bases between the two germline ends. The CDR3 DNA is TGTGCCAGCAGTTCCCTATTTGGGCGGGACGAGACCCAGTACTTC. Translating gives CASSSLFGRDETQYF.